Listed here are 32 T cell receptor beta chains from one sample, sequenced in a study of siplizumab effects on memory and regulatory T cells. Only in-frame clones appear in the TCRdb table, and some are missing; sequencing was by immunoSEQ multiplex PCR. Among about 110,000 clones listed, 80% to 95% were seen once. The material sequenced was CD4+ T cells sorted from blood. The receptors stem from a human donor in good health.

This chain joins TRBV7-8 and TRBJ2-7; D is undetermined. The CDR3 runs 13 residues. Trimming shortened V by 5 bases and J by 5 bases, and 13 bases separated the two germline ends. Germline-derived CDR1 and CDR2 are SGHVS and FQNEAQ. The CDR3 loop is CASSPPVHNEQYF. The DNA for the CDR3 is TGTGCCAGCAGCCCTCCTGTGCACAACGAGCAGTACTTC.

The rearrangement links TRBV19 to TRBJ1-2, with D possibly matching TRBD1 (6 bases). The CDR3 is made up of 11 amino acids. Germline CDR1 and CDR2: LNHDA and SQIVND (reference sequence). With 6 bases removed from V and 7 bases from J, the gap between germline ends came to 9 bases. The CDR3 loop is CASRQGGGYTF. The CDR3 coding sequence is TGTGCCAGTAGACAGGGAGGTGGCTACACCTTC.

CDR3 nucleotides: TGTGCCAGCAATCACTTAACGGGACTCGAAAAACTGTTTTTT. It specifies CASNHLTGLEKLFF. The chain recombines TRBV6-6 with TRBJ1-4; D perhaps matches TRBD1 (5 bases). The ends were cut back, 7 bases at V and 8 bases at J, with 17 bases in the middle. Germline assignment: CDR1 MNHNY and CDR2 SVGAGI (reference sequence). CDR3 length equals 14 residues.

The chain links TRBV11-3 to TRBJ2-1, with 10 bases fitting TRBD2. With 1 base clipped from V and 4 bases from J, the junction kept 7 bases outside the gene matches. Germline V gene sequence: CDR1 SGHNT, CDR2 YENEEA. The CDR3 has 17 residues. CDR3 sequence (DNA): TGTGCCAGCAGCTTAGGGACTAGCGGAGGCGCTTACAATGAGCAGTTCTTC. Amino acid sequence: CASSLGTSGGAYNEQFF.

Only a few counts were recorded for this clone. The CDR3 DNA reads as TGTGCCAGCAGCGTAGAGGGATTAGCGGGAGAGTCGGTGGATACGCAGTATTTT. Amino acids: CASSVEGLAGESVDTQYF. The J gene is TRBJ2-3, the V gene TRBV9; 9 bases align to TRBD2. The V gene end was trimmed by 0 bases and the J gene end by 6 bases; junction bases not matched to a gene: 14. The CDR3 is 18 amino acids. Germline-derived CDR1 and CDR2 are SGDLS and YYNGEE.

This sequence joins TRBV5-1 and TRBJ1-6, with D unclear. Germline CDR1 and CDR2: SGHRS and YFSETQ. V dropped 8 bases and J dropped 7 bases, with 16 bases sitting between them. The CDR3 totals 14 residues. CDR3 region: CARSPRGANSPLHF. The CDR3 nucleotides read TGCGCCAGGAGCCCCCGGGGAGCGAATTCACCCCTCCACTTT.

Here the CDR3 reads CASSLGTVLPYEQYF. For the CDR3, the DNA is TGCGCCAGCAGCTTAGGGACCGTCCTTCCCTACGAGCAGTACTTC. This chain joins TRBV5-1 and TRBJ2-7, with D perhaps TRBD1 or TRBD2 (5 bases each). Trimming took off 2 bases at V and 2 bases at J, with 14 bases between the two ends. Germline V CDR1 and CDR2: SGHRS, YFSETQ. The CDR3 spans 15 residues.

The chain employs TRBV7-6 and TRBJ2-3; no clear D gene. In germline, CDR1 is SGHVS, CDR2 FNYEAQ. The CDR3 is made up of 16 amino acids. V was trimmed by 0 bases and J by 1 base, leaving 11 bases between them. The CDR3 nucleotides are TGTGCCAGCAGCTTAGCAGCCCATGGTGGCACAGATACGCAGTATTTT. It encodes CASSLAAHGGTDTQYF.

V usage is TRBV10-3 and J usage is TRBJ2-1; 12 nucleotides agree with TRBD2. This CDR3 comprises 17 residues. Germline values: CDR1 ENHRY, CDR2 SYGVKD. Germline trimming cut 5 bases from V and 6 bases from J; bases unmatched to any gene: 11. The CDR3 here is CAISSSIPGLAGNEQFF. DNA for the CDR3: TGTGCCATCAGTTCTTCGATTCCGGGACTAGCGGGCAATGAGCAGTTCTTC.

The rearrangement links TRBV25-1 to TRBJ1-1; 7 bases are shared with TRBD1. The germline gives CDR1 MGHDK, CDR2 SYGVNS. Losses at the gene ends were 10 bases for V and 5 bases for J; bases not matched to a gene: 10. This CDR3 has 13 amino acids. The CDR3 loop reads CATSAGGETEAFF. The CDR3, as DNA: TGTGCCACAAGTGCAGGGGGGGAGACTGAAGCTTTCTTT. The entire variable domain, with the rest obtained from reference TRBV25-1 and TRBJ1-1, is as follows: EADIYQTPRYLVIGTGKKITLECSQTMGHDKMYWYQQDPGMELHLIHYSYGVNSTEKGDLSSESTVSRIRTEHFPLTLESARPSHTSQYLCATSAGGETEAFFGQGTRLTVV.

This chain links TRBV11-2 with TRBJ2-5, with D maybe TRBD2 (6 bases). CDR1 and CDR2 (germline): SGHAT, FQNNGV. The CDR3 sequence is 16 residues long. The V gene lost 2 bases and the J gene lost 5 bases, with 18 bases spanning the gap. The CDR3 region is CASSLFTGVAPETQYF. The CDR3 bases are TGTGCCAGCAGCTTATTTACGGGGGTGGCCCCCGAGACCCAGTACTTC.

In nucleotides, the CDR3 is TGTGCCAGCAGCTTAGGAGGGGTAGGCGTCGGGCAGACCCAGTACTTC. Amino acid sequence: CASSLGGVGVGQTQYF. This chain connects TRBV7-2 to TRBJ2-5; D tentatively fits TRBD1 or TRBD2 (5 bases each). The CDR3 has 16 amino acids. Trimming cost V 1 base and J 6 bases, with 18 bases left between them. Germline V CDR1 and CDR2: SGHTA, FQGNSA.

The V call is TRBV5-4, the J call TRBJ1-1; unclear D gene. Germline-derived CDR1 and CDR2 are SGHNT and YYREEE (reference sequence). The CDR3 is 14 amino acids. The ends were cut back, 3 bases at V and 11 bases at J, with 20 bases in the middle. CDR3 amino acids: CASSSDPNSARAFF. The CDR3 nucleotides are TGTGCCAGCAGCTCAGACCCAAATTCTGCAAGGGCTTTCTTT.

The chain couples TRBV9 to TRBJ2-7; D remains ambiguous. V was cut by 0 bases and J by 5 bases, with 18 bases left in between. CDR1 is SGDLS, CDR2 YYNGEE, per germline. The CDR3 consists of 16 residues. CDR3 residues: CASSVEGHRARNEQYF. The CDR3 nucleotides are TGTGCCAGCAGCGTAGAAGGCCACAGAGCCCGGAACGAGCAGTACTTC.

This chain's CDR3 is CASSLRPASGSYEQYF. CDR3 coding DNA: TGTGCCAGCAGTCTCCGCCCGGCCAGCGGGAGCTACGAGCAGTACTTC. The chain links TRBV27 to TRBJ2-7, with 8 bases that match TRBD2. Germline assignment: CDR1 MNHEY and CDR2 SMNVEV (reference sequence). This CDR3 has 16 amino acids. The V gene end was trimmed by 5 bases and the J gene end by 3 bases; junction bases not matched to a gene: 12.

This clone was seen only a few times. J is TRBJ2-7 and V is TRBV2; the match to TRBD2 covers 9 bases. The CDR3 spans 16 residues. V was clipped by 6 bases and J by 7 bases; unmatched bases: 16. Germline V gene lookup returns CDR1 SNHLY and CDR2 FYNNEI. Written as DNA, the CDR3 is TGTGCCAGCAGCGCGCGGGCCAGCGGGGGGTCGCGGGAGCAGTACTTC. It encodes CASSARASGGSREQYF.

The CDR3, as DNA: TGTGCCAGCAGCTTAGATCCAGGGGTTGGGTACGAGCAGTACTTC. Its protein product is CASSLDPGVGYEQYF. The chain is built from TRBV7-2 and TRBJ2-7, with D possibly being TRBD1 (6 bases). The length of the CDR3 is 15 residues. The V end was cut by 1 base, the J end by 4 bases, with 14 bases between. Germline V CDR1 and CDR2: SGHTA, FQGNSA.

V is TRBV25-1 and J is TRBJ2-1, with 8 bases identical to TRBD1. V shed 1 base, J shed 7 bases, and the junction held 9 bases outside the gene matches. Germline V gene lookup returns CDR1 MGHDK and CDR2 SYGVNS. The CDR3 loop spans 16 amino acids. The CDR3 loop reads CASSEFGQGASNEQFF. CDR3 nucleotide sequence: TGTGCCAGCAGTGAATTCGGGCAGGGGGCAAGTAATGAGCAGTTCTTC.

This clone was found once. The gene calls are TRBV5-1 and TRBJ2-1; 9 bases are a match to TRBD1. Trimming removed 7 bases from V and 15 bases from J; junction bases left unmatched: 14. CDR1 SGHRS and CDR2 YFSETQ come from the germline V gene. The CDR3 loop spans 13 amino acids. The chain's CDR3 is CASVENPGTGMFF. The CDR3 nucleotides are TGCGCCAGCGTAGAGAACCCCGGGACAGGGATGTTCTTC.

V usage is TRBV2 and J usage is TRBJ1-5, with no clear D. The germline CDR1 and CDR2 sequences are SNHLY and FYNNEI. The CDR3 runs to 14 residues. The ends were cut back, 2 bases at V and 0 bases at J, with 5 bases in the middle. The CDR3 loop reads CASSESYSNQPQHF. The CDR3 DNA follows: TGTGCCAGCAGTGAATCATATAGCAATCAGCCCCAGCATTTT.

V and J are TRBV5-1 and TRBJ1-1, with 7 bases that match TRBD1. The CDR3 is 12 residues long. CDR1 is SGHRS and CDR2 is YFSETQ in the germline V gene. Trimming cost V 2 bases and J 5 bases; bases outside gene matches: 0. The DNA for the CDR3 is TGCGCCAGCAGCTTACAGGGGACTGAAGCTTTCTTT. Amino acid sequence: CASSLQGTEAFF.

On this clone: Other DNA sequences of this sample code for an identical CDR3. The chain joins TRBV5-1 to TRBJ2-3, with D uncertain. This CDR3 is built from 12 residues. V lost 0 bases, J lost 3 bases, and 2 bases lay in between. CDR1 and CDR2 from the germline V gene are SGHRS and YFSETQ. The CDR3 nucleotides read TGCGCCAGCAGCTTGGCAACAGATACGCAGTATTTT. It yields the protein CASSLATDTQYF.

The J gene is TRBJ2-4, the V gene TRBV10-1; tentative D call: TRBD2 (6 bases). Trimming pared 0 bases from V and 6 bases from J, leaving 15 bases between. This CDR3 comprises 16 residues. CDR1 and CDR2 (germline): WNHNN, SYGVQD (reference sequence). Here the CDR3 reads CASSESRVGSVNIQYF. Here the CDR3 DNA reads TGCGCCAGCAGTGAGTCGCGGGTCGGGAGTGTAAACATTCAGTACTTC.

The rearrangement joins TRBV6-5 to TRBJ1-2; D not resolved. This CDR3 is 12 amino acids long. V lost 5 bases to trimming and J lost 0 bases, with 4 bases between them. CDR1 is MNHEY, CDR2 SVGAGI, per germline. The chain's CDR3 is CASSGTNYGYTF. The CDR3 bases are TGTGCCAGCAGTGGTACTAACTATGGCTACACCTTC.

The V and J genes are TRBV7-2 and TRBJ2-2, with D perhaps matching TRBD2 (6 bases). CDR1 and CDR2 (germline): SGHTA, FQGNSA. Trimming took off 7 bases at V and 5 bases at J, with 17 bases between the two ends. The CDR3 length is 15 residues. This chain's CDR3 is CASTYQAGHTGELFF. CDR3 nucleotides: TGTGCCAGCACCTACCAGGCGGGGCATACCGGGGAGCTGTTTTTT.

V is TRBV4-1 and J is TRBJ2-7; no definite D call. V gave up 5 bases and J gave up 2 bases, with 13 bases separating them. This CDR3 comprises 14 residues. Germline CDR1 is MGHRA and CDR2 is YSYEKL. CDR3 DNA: TGCGCCAGCAGCTGGGTGGGTGAGACCTACGAGCAGTACTTC. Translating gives CASSWVGETYEQYF.

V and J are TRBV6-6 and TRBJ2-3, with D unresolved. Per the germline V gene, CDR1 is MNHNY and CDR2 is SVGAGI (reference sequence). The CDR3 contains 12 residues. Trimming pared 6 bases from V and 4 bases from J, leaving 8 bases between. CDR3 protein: CASSPQADTQYF. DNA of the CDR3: TGTGCCAGCAGCCCCCAGGCAGATACGCAGTATTTT.

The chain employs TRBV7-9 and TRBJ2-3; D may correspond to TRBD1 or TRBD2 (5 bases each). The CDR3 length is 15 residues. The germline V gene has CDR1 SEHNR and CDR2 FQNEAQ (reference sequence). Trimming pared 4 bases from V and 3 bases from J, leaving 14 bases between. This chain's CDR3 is CASSSILEGTDTQYF. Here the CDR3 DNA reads TGTGCCAGCAGCTCGATACTAGAGGGGACAGATACGCAGTATTTT.

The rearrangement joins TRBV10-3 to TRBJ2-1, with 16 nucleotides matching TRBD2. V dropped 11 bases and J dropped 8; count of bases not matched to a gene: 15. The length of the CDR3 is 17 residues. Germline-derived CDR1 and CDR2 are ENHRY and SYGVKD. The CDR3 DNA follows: TGTGCCGCCGGGACTAGCGGGAGGGCCACGGGTGGTGATGAGCAGTTCTTC. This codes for CAAGTSGRATGGDEQFF.

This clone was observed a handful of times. The CDR3 region has the DNA TGTGCCAGCTCACCTTCTGTAACCACCGGGGAGCTGTTTTTT. Translated: CASSPSVTTGELFF. The V gene is TRBV18, the J gene TRBJ2-2; D gene ambiguous. From germline, CDR1 is KGHSH and CDR2 LQKENI. V was clipped by 3 bases and J by 4 bases, with 9 bases between them. The CDR3 has 14 amino acids.

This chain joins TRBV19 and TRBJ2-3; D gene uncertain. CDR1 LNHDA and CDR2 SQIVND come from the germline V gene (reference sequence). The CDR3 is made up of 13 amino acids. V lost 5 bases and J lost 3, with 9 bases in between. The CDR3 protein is CASSRPPTDTQYF. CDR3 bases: TGTGCCAGTAGTCGGCCCCCTACAGATACGCAGTATTTT.

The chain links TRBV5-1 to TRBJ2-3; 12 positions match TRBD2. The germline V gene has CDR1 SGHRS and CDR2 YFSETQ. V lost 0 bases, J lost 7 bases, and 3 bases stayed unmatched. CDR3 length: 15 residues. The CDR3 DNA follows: TGCGCCAGCAGCTTGGGGGGACTAGCGGGCCATACGCAGTATTTT. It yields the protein CASSLGGLAGHTQYF.